Following are 6 T cell receptor beta chains from one sample sequenced in a study of T cells in Graves' hyperthyroidism and ophthalmopathy. RNA transcripts provided the source from which TCR beta CDR3 regions were amplified. TCR CDR3 regions were first amplified by RT-PCR with HTBI primers. TCRdb analysed the multiplex PCR reads with MiXCR anew, one entry per CDR3 protein. The repertoire has roughly 290,000 distinct CDR3 sequences, over 15% of them found once; the top ten carry 55% to 60%. Sequencing input: blood. The source is a woman aged 60-75 years with Graves' ophthalmopathy.

A note on this clonotype: Just one base apart from a much larger clone, this may be a read error. The gene calls are TRBV6-5 and TRBJ1-2; the match to TRBD1 covers 11 bases. V lost 2 bases to trimming and J lost 7 bases; unmatched junction nucleotides: 12. Germline V gives CDR1 MNHEY, CDR2 SVGAGI. This CDR3 is 17 amino acids long. The CDR3 DNA follows: TGTGCCAGCAGTTACCCTGGGACAGGGGGTTACGCTGGTGGCTACACCTTC. As protein: CASSYPGTGGYAGGYTF.

The chain uses TRBV28 and TRBJ2-7; TRBD2 agrees at 8 bases. Looked up from germline, CDR1 is MDHEN and CDR2 is SYDVKM. The CDR3 spans 16 residues. With 7 bases clipped from V and 1 base from J, the junction kept 12 bases outside the gene matches. The CDR3 bases are TGTGCCAGCAACGTCGGGGCGGGAGGCCGTTCCTACGAGCAGTACTTC. It translates to CASNVGAGGRSYEQYF.

Notes on this clonotype: A much larger clonotype is one base distant, so this may be a read error. The rearrangement links TRBV2 to TRBJ2-5, with 8 bases fitting TRBD2. The CDR3 spans 15 residues. CDR1 is SNHLY and CDR2 is FYNNEI in the germline V gene. The CDR3 loop is CASSKASGFQETRYF. The DNA of the CDR3 is TGTGCCAGCAGTAAAGCTAGCGGGTTCCAAGAGACCCGGTACTTC.

This clonotype was found many times. The V and J genes are TRBV29-1 and TRBJ2-7; 9 nucleotides align to TRBD1. This CDR3 spans 14 amino acids. The ends lost 7 bases at V and 5 bases at J; junction bases unmatched: 12. Germline V gives CDR1 SQVTM, CDR2 ANQGSEA. This chain's CDR3 is CSARGAGQGNEQYF. DNA of the CDR3: TGCAGCGCCCGAGGCGCGGGACAGGGAAACGAGCAGTACTTC.

In this sample, this clonotype turned up many times. This chain connects TRBV7-2 to TRBJ1-1; 8 nucleotides agree with TRBD1. CDR1 SGHTA and CDR2 FQGNSA come from the germline V gene. The CDR3 loop spans 13 amino acids. With V trimmed by 7 bases and J by 4 bases, 5 bases remained unmatched. The CDR3: CASTFGQGTEAFF. The CDR3 DNA is TGTGCCAGCACCTTCGGACAGGGCACTGAAGCTTTCTTT.

With regard to this clonotype: Without the conserved terminal phenylalanine or tryptophan, this CDR3 likely stems from a read error. The J gene is TRBJ1-2, the V gene TRBV10-3, with D possibly being TRBD1 (5 bases). Germline lookup yields CDR1 ENHRY and CDR2 SYGVKD. The CDR3 loop spans 14 amino acids. In DNA form, the CDR3 reads TGCGCATCGACCCCGGACATGCCTTACTATGGCTACACCTCC. Its protein product is CASTPDMPYYGYTS.